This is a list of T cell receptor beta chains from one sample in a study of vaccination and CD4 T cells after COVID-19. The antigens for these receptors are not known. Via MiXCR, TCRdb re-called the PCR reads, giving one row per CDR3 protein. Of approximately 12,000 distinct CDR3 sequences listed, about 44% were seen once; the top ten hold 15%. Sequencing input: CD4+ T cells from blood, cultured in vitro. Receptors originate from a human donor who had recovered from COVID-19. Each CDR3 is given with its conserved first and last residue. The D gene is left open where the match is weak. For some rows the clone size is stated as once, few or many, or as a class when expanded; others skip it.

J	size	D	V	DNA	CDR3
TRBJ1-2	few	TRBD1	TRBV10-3	TGTGCCATCAGTGAGTCGACAGGGTATGGCTACACCTTC	CAISESTGYGYTF
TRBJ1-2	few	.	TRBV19	TGTGCCAGTATGGTTTTGGGCTATGGCTACACCTTC	CASMVLGYGYTF
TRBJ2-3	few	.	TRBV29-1	TGCAGCGTTGAAGGGAGGGCCCGGGGCACAGATACGCAGTATTTT	CSVEGRARGTDTQYF
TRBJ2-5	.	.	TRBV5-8	TGTGCCAGCAGCTTGGGCTCCGTAGTTGGTCTGGGGGAGACCCAGTACTTC	CASSLGSVVGLGETQYF
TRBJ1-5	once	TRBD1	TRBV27	TGTGCCAGCAAGTTTGACAGGGGAAGCAATCAGCCCCAGCATTTT	CASKFDRGSNQPQHF
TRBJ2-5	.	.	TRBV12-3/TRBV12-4	TGTGCCAGCAGTTTCCCCAGCAGGGTAGAGACCCAGTACTTC	CASSFPSRVETQYF
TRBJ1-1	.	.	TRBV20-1	TGCAGTGCTAGAGAAGCTTTCTTT	CSAREAFF
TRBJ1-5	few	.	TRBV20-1	TGCAGTGCTTTACAGATAACGGGCAATCAGCCCCAGCATTTT	CSALQITGNQPQHF
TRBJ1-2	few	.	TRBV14	TGTGCCAGCAGCTTGAACCAGGGCTGGTATGGCTACACCTTC	CASSLNQGWYGYTF
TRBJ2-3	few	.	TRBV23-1	TGCGCCAGCAGTCAATGGGGGCAGGAGAACACAGATACGCAGTATTTT	CASSQWGQENTDTQYF
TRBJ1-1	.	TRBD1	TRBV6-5	TGTGCCAGCAGTTACCTTACCCGAGGACAGGGCTATAACACTGAAGCTTTCTTT	CASSYLTRGQGYNTEAFF
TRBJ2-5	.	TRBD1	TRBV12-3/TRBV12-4	TGTGCCAGCAGTCTGAACAGGGGACAAGAGACCCAGTACTTC	CASSLNRGQETQYF
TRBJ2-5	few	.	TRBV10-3	TGTGCCATCAGTGGGCACGGCCAAGAGACCCAGTACTTC	CAISGHGQETQYF
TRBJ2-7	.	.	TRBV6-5	TGTGCCAGCAGTTCCGGGACATGGTACGAGCAGTACTTC	CASSSGTWYEQYF
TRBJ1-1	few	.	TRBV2	TGTGCCAGCATGTACAGACGGACTGAAGCTTTCTTT	CASMYRRTEAFF
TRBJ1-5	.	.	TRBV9	TGTGCCAGCAGCGCGTCTCCCCGGACCGATCAGCCCCAGCATTTT	CASSASPRTDQPQHF
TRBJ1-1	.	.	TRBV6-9	TGTGCCACCCGATCAGTGAACACTGAAGCTTTCTTT	CATRSVNTEAFF
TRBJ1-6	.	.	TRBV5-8	TGTGCCAGCAGCTTGCAGCGGGGTCCAAATTCACCCCTCCACTTT	CASSLQRGPNSPLHF
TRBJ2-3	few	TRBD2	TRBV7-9	TGTGCCAGCAGCTTCAGGGGTCGCGCGACTAGCGGGAGTAGGGTCACAGATACGCAGTATTTT	CASSFRGRATSGSRVTDTQYF
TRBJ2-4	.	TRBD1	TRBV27	TGTGCCAGCAGTCCAGGGACAGGGAAAAACATTCAGTACTTC	CASSPGTGKNIQYF
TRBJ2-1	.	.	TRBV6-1	TGTGCCAGCTGGGACCCATTCCAGACCTACAATGAGCAGTTCTTC	CASWDPFQTYNEQFF
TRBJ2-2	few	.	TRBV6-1	TGTGCCAGCAGCAGACTAGGTCTGGCGAGGCTGTTTTTT	CASSRLGLARLFF
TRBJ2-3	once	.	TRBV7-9	TGTGCCAGCAGCTTCGGACTATCGACAGATACGCAGTATTTT	CASSFGLSTDTQYF
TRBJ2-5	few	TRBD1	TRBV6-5	TGTGCCAGCAGTTTGGGGCAGGGGGCATGGGAGACCCAGTACTTC	CASSLGQGAWETQYF
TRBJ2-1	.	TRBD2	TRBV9	TGTGCCAGCAGTGCGAGACTAGCGGACAATGAGCAGTTCTTC	CASSARLADNEQFF
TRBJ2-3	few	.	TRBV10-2	TGCGCCAGCATAGCGGCCAGGGAGCAGTATTTT	CASIAAREQYF
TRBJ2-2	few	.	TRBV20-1	TGCAGTGCTCCCCGGACCAGAGGGGCCGGGGAGCTGTTTTTT	CSAPRTRGAGELFF
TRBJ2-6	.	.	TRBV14	TGTGCCGGCAGCACCAGCTCTGGGGCCAACGTCCTGACTTTC	CAGSTSSGANVLTF
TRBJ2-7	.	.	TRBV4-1	TGCGCCAGCAGCCAAGCCCATTTCAGGGGCTACGAGCAGTACTTC	CASSQAHFRGYEQYF
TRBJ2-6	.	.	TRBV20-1	TGCAGTGCTAGAGATCACAGGGCGGGGGCCAACGTCCTGACTTTC	CSARDHRAGANVLTF
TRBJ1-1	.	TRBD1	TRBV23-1	TGCGCCAGCAGTCCATGGGACAGGGCAAGGACAGACCATCGAAACACTGAAGCTTTCTTT	CASSPWDRARTDHRNTEAFF
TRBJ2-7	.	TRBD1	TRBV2	TGTGCCAGCAGTGAGCCACTACAGGGGGAGGAGCAGTACTTC	CASSEPLQGEEQYF
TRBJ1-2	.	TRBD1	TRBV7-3	TGTGCCAGCAGCTCGGCAGGGGGCCTTGGCTACACCTTC	CASSSAGGLGYTF
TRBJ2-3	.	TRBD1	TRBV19	TGTGCCAGTAGTGGGACAGGGAAAGATACGCAGTATTTT	CASSGTGKDTQYF
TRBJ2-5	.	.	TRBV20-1	TGCAGTGCTAGAGATGTGGGGGAGACCCAGTACTTC	CSARDVGETQYF
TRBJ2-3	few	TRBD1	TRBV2	TGTGCCACCTCGGACAGGACACCCACAGATACGCAGTATTTT	CATSDRTPTDTQYF
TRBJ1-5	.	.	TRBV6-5	TGTGCCAGCAGTTCCAACCCGCCAGGTGCGGGTGGCAATCAGCCCCAGCATTTT	CASSSNPPGAGGNQPQHF
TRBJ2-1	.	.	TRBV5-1	TGCGCCAGCAGCTTGGTGCCGGGGAGCTCCTACAATGAGCAGTTCTTC	CASSLVPGSSYNEQFF
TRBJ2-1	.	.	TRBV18	TGTGCCAGCTCACAATCCTCCTACAATGAGCAGTTCTTC	CASSQSSYNEQFF
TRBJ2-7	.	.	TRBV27	TGTGCCAGCAGTTTTCGGGGCGGACTAAACTACGAGCAGTACTTC	CASSFRGGLNYEQYF
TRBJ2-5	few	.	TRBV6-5	TGTGCCAGCAGTTACTCGAATTTGAGGGGGAGGAGGAGTTTTGAGACCCAGTACTTC	CASSYSNLRGRRSFETQYF
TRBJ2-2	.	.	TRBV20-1	TGCAGTGCAATTACAGGGAACACCGGGGAGCTGTTTTTT	CSAITGNTGELFF